Listed here are 27 T cell receptor beta chains from one sample, sequenced in a study of blood T cell repertoires in COVID-19. Clones were read by immunoSEQ multiplex PCR, and TCRdb kept only the in-frame ones, dropping some. Here the sample spans more than 150,000 clones, approximately 87% being singletons. Sequencing used peripheral blood. These receptor sequences come from a woman aged 18-29 years who had recovered from COVID-19.

J is TRBJ2-3 and V is TRBV14; TRBD2 might be the D (6 bases). The germline V gene encodes CDR1 SGHDN and CDR2 FVKESK. Between the trimmed V and J ends, which lost 3 bases and 7 bases, there was a span of 23 bases. The CDR3 is made up of 17 amino acids. The CDR3 here is CASSHPASGLRGHTQYF. The CDR3 bases are TGTGCCAGCAGCCACCCGGCCTCGGGACTCCGCGGGCATACGCAGTATTTT. Combining the CDR3 with reference TRBV14 and TRBJ2-3 gives the whole variable domain EAGVTQFPSHSVIEKGQTVTLRCDPISGHDNLYWYRRVMGKEIKFLLHFVKESKQDESGMPNNRFLAERTGGTYSTLKVQPAELEDSGVYFCASSHPASGLRGHTQYFGPGTRLTVL.

The chain carries TRBV30 and TRBJ1-1; D is unresolved. The CDR3 has 13 residues. V was pared by 0 bases and J by 3 bases, with 8 bases between. Germline V gene sequence: CDR1 GTSNPN, CDR2 SVGIG (reference sequence). CDR3 residues: CAWSVREDTEAFF. The CDR3 DNA follows: TGTGCCTGGAGTGTACGGGAGGACACTGAAGCTTTCTTT.

The chain is built from TRBV4-1 and TRBJ2-1; the D gene is possibly TRBD2 (6 bases). The V gene lost 4 bases and the J gene lost 8 bases, with 33 bases spanning the gap. The CDR3 runs to 20 residues. Per the germline V gene, CDR1 is MGHRA and CDR2 is YSYEKL. The CDR3 DNA follows: TGCGCCAGCAGCCGAATGGGAAAGGCCCTCCCCCCGGGAGTTGTAGATGAGCAGTTCTTC. It specifies CASSRMGKALPPGVVDEQFF.

The chain is built from TRBV29-1 and TRBJ1-2; the match to TRBD1 covers 10 bases. This CDR3 contains 13 residues. Germline V lookup: CDR1 SQVTM, CDR2 ANQGSEA. V shed 6 bases and J 6 bases; nucleotides not matched to a gene: 7. The CDR3 nucleotides are TGCAGCGTGCCGGGACAGGGGCTTGATGGCTACACCTTC. Translated: CSVPGQGLDGYTF.

The chain is built from TRBV12-3 or TRBV12-4 and TRBJ1-6, with D possibly matching TRBD1 (6 bases). The length of the CDR3 is 13 residues. V was cut by 7 bases and J by 7 bases, with 11 bases left in between. The CDR3 DNA sequence: TGTGCCAGCAACCAGGGGCCGAATTCACCCCTCCACTTT. As protein: CASNQGPNSPLHF.

V usage is TRBV5-1 and J usage is TRBJ2-2, with 10 bases that match TRBD2. Germline lookup yields CDR1 SGHRS and CDR2 YFSETQ. The CDR3 extends over 16 amino acids. The ends lost 4 bases at V and 2 bases at J; junction bases unmatched: 5. Here the CDR3 reads CASSGTSGINTGELFF. The CDR3 region has the DNA TGCGCCAGCAGCGGAACTAGCGGGATTAACACCGGGGAGCTGTTTTTT.

The gene calls are TRBV18 and TRBJ2-3; D is uncertain. The germline CDR1 and CDR2 sequences are KGHSH and LQKENI. The CDR3 spans 14 residues. The ends were cut back, 5 bases at V and 6 bases at J, with 15 bases in the middle. The CDR3 loop reads CASSIGRRSDTQYF. The CDR3 region has the DNA TGTGCCAGCTCAATCGGCCGCCGTAGCGATACGCAGTATTTT.

The chain combines TRBV7-8 with TRBJ1-5, with TRBD1 identical over 7 bases. The CDR3 sequence is 14 residues long. The germline gives CDR1 SGHVS, CDR2 FQNEAQ. V lost 7 bases, J lost 3 bases, and 6 bases stayed unmatched. The CDR3 is CASKSDRSNQPQHF. CDR3 DNA sequence: TGTGCCAGCAAGTCGGACAGGTCCAATCAGCCCCAGCATTTT.

The chain is built from TRBV4-1 and TRBJ2-3; maybe TRBD2 (6 bases). V lost 0 bases, J lost 4 bases, and 14 bases lay in between. CDR3 length equals 16 residues. Germline values: CDR1 MGHRA, CDR2 YSYEKL. CDR3 protein: CASSQDGGSLADTQYF. DNA for the CDR3: TGCGCCAGCAGCCAAGACGGAGGGAGCTTAGCAGATACGCAGTATTTT.

The CDR3 loop reads CASSEVGGIDEAFF. The CDR3 DNA follows: TGTGCCAGCAGTGAAGTAGGAGGAATAGATGAAGCTTTCTTT. The chain carries TRBV6-1 and TRBJ1-1; the D is unclear. This CDR3 is 14 amino acids long. Trimming removed 1 base at V and 7 bases at J, with 13 bases between. Germline lookup yields CDR1 MNHNS and CDR2 SASEGT.

This clone showed up just once. This chain joins TRBV3-1 (or the pseudogene TRBV3-2) and TRBJ2-7; the D gene is possibly TRBD2 (7 bases). Germline CDR1 and CDR2: LGHDT and YNNKEL (reference sequence). The CDR3 covers 16 residues. Trimming removed 0 bases from V and 3 bases from J, with 15 bases in between. The CDR3 bases are TGTGCCAGCAGCCAAGAGGCAGGGAGGGGGTTCTACGAGCAGTACTTC. Its protein product is CASSQEAGRGFYEQYF.

J is TRBJ1-2 and V is TRBV7-2; a weak D match, TRBD1 (6 bases). The length of the CDR3 is 14 residues. Trimming took off 4 bases at V and 3 bases at J, with 12 bases between the two ends. CDR1 is SGHTA, CDR2 FQGNSA, per germline. Here the CDR3 reads CASSWKQGDYGYTF. The CDR3 bases are TGTGCCAGCAGCTGGAAACAGGGAGACTATGGCTACACCTTC.

The CDR3 loop reads CSATGYYGYTF. Written as DNA, the CDR3 is TGCAGTGCTACAGGGTACTATGGCTACACCTTC. The rearrangement uses TRBV20-1 and TRBJ1-2; D may be TRBD1 (5 bases). With 4 bases removed from V and 3 bases from J, the gap between germline ends came to 6 bases. The CDR3 loop spans 11 amino acids. Per the germline V gene, CDR1 is DFQATT and CDR2 is SNEGSKA (reference sequence).

The V call is TRBV18, the J call TRBJ1-1; 7 positions match TRBD1. The germline gives CDR1 KGHSH, CDR2 LQKENI. The length of the CDR3 is 14 residues. V dropped 5 bases and J dropped 2; count of bases not matched to a gene: 5. CDR3 bases: TGTGCCAGCTCAATGGACAGGTTCAACACTGAAGCTTTCTTT. It yields the protein CASSMDRFNTEAFF.

The rearrangement joins TRBV13 to TRBJ2-2; 9 nucleotides line up with TRBD1. CDR1 and CDR2 (germline): PRHDT, FYEKMQ (reference sequence). With 9 bases clipped from V and 3 bases from J, the junction kept 5 bases outside the gene matches. This CDR3 has 14 amino acids. The CDR3, as DNA: TGTGCCAGGGACAGGGGAATTTACACCGGGGAGCTGTTTTTT. It specifies CARDRGIYTGELFF.

In this sample, this clone turned up a few times. The rearrangement joins TRBV5-1 to TRBJ2-1; D unresolved. CDR1 is SGHRS, CDR2 YFSETQ, per germline. Trimming cost V 2 bases and J 8 bases, with 14 bases left between them. This CDR3 has 14 residues. The CDR3 reads CASSFGLALDEQFF. In nucleotides, the CDR3 is TGCGCCAGCAGCTTCGGGTTGGCGTTGGATGAGCAGTTCTTC.

V and J are TRBV5-5 and TRBJ1-1, with TRBD1 as a possible D gene (6 bases). Germline V lookup: CDR1 SGHKS, CDR2 YYEKEE (reference sequence). This CDR3 has 15 amino acids. V lost 1 base to trimming and J lost 4 bases, with 14 bases between them. This CDR3 is CASSLSGGSVTEAFF. The CDR3 coding sequence is TGTGCCAGCAGCTTGTCTGGGGGCTCGGTCACTGAAGCTTTCTTT.

This clone occurred a few times. The V call is TRBV10-3, the J call TRBJ2-2, with D possibly matching TRBD2 (6 bases). Germline loops: CDR1 ENHRY, CDR2 SYGVKD. V was cut by 2 bases and J by 1 base, with 8 bases left in between. The CDR3 length is 15 residues. In nucleotides, the CDR3 is TGTGCCATCAGTGAGGGGCGGGGGAACACCGGGGAGCTGTTTTTT. It encodes CAISEGRGNTGELFF.

This clone has just one count. The chain has TRBV27 and TRBJ2-7; a possible D gene is TRBD1 (5 bases). CDR3 length equals 21 residues. Trimming stripped 2 bases from V and 7 bases from J, with 36 bases between. CDR1 is MNHEY, CDR2 SMNVEV, per germline (reference sequence). The CDR3 is CASSLPRQSLSIRVSGCEQYF. For the CDR3, the DNA is TGTGCCAGCAGTTTACCCCGACAGTCGTTGTCGATTCGTGTGTCTGGGTGTGAGCAGTACTTC.

The rearrangement joins TRBV7-8 to TRBJ1-2, with 9 bases fitting TRBD1. Germline trimming cut 2 bases from V and 3 bases from J; bases unmatched to any gene: 7. Per germline, CDR1 SGHVS and CDR2 FQNEAQ. This CDR3 spans 16 amino acids. The CDR3 bases are TGTGCCAGCAGCTTAAGCAGGACAGGGGCTTACTATGGCTACACCTTC. Amino acid sequence: CASSLSRTGAYYGYTF.

The chain links TRBV9 to TRBJ2-2, with 7 positions matching TRBD1. This CDR3 region has 14 residues. V dropped 3 bases and J dropped 6; count of bases not matched to a gene: 5. Germline CDR1 SGDLS, CDR2 YYNGEE. In DNA form, the CDR3 reads TGTGCCAGCAGCGCAGACAGGGTTTCCGGGGAGCTGTTTTTT. This encodes CASSADRVSGELFF.

This clone was detected only once. This sequence joins TRBV27 and TRBJ2-1, with D possibly matching TRBD2 (5 bases). Germline V CDR1 and CDR2: MNHEY, SMNVEV (reference sequence). V was cut by 5 bases and J by 0 bases, with 8 bases left in between. The CDR3 is 14 residues long. The CDR3 nucleotides are TGTGCCAGCAGTGCTAGCTTCTCCTACAATGAGCAGTTCTTC. It encodes CASSASFSYNEQFF.

V is TRBV7-9 and J is TRBJ2-3; TRBD1 might be the D (6 bases). Trimming removed 5 bases from V and 3 bases from J, with 15 bases in between. The V gene's germline CDR1 is SEHNR and CDR2 FQNEAQ (reference sequence). The CDR3 spans 15 residues. The CDR3 loop reads CASSRTVMGTDTQYF. CDR3 in DNA: TGTGCCAGCAGCCGGACAGTGATGGGTACAGATACGCAGTATTTT.

The CDR3 loop reads CASSSFGGGSNNEQFF. The CDR3 nucleotides read TGTGCCAGCAGCTCGTTCGGCGGGGGTTCCAACAATGAGCAGTTCTTC. V is TRBV7-3 and J is TRBJ2-1, with TRBD2 matching over 7 bases. Losses at the gene ends were 4 bases for V and 5 bases for J; bases not matched to a gene: 11. This CDR3 has 16 residues. Germline V CDR1 and CDR2: SGHTA, FQGTGA.

The chain has TRBV27 and TRBJ2-1; D is possibly TRBD2 (6 bases). V was cut by 8 bases and J by 8 bases, with 13 bases left in between. The CDR3 runs 12 residues. The germline V gene encodes CDR1 MNHEY and CDR2 SMNVEV (reference sequence). CDR3: CASGRLEDEQFF. The DNA of the CDR3 is TGTGCCAGCGGCAGACTAGAGGATGAGCAGTTCTTC.

The chain is built from TRBV30 and TRBJ2-5; D gene uncertain. In germline, CDR1 is GTSNPN, CDR2 SVGIG (reference sequence). The CDR3 is 14 amino acids. The ends were cut back, 4 bases at V and 1 base at J, with 13 bases in the middle. The CDR3 bases are TGTGCCTGGAATGTGGCGGTTACCCAAGAGACCCAGTACTTC. Translated, it gives CAWNVAVTQETQYF.

This chain connects TRBV7-2 to TRBJ2-3, with 12 bases fitting TRBD2. Germline CDR1 reads SGHTA; CDR2 reads FQGNSA. The CDR3 extends over 13 amino acids. V gave up 5 bases and J gave up 11 bases; unmatched junction bases: 5. The CDR3 nucleotides are TGTGCCAGCAGCGAAGGGACTAGCGGGCAGCAGTATTTT. It encodes CASSEGTSGQQYF.